These 12 T cell receptor beta chains were all obtained from the same sample, sequenced in a study of blood T cells in healthy people across ages. Through a sample-barcoded 5' primer and a J-beta primer mix, a second PCR was run for about 7 to 12 cycles. MiXCR, applied by TCRdb to the 5' RACE reads, yields one record per CDR3 protein. The sample yields around 780,000 distinct CDR3 sequences, around 25% seen once. A further study also used this sample, focusing on T cells of mothers and their children.

Sequenced input: blood. These receptor sequences come from a boy aged 5-17 years in good health.

J is TRBJ2-6 and V is TRBV4-1; D could derive from TRBD1 or TRBD2 (6 bases each). The CDR3 has 16 residues. Germline V gives CDR1 MGHRA, CDR2 YSYEKL. V lost 1 base to trimming and J lost 0 bases, with 7 bases between them. The CDR3 nucleotides are TGCGCCAGCAGCCAAGCGGGGGCCTCTGGGGCCAACGTCCTGACTTTC. Amino acid sequence: CASSQAGASGANVLTF.

In its sample, this clonotype was seen a few times. The rearrangement links TRBV28 to TRBJ2-2; weak D call: TRBD2 (6 bases). This CDR3 is 18 amino acids long. V dropped 6 bases and J dropped 5 bases, with 25 bases sitting between them. CDR1 and CDR2 (germline): MDHEN, SYDVKM. As DNA, the CDR3 is TGTGCCAGCAGCCCTGGCGTCCTCTGGGGCGGGGTTACCGGGGAGCTGTTTTTT. Amino acid sequence: CASSPGVLWGGVTGELFF.

This sequence joins TRBV10-3 and TRBJ1-1; D is perhaps TRBD1 (5 bases). CDR3 length equals 17 residues. Germline CDR1 and CDR2: ENHRY and SYGVKD. V lost 0 bases, J lost 4 bases, and 18 bases lay in between. Here the CDR3 reads CAISESIKGARGTEAFF. The DNA of the CDR3 is TGTGCCATCAGTGAGTCGATAAAGGGAGCAAGGGGCACTGAAGCTTTCTTT.

Concerning this clonotype itself: At one end, the junction sequence differs from germline, possibly due to a read error. The chain recombines TRBV6-2 or TRBV6-3 with TRBJ2-6, with TRBD1 matching over 9 bases. This CDR3 spans 17 amino acids. Germline-derived CDR1 and CDR2 are MNHEY and SVGEGT. CDR3 region: CASSLTGGSSGASVLTF. CDR3 sequence (DNA): TGTGCCAGCAGTTTGACAGGGGGTAGCTCTGGGGCCAGCGTCCTGACTTTC.

CDR3 region: CAWRIQGLNEKLFF. For the CDR3, the DNA is TGTGCCTGGAGGATACAGGGGCTCAATGAAAAACTGTTTTTT. This chain links TRBV30 with TRBJ1-4; 7 bases fit TRBD1. CDR1 is GTSNPN, CDR2 SVGIG, per germline (reference sequence). V trimming: 3 bases; J trimming: 5 bases; junction bases outside the gene matches: 6. The CDR3 is 14 residues long.

The rearrangement uses TRBV29-1 and TRBJ2-1; D call uncertain. CDR1 is SQVTM and CDR2 is ANQGSEA in the germline V gene. V was shortened by 7 bases and J by 7 bases, with 11 bases between the two germline ends. This CDR3 has 11 residues. CDR3: CSAVTENEQFF. CDR3 nucleotide sequence: TGCAGCGCTGTGACGGAAAATGAGCAGTTCTTC.

V gene TRBV14 combines with J gene TRBJ2-1; no clear D gene. There are 16 residues in the CDR3. The germline V gene has CDR1 SGHDN and CDR2 FVKESK. Trimming cost V 0 bases and J 0 bases, with 9 bases left between them. The CDR3 here is CASSQDGEYSYNEQFF. The CDR3 DNA reads as TGTGCCAGCAGCCAAGATGGAGAGTACTCCTACAATGAGCAGTTCTTC.

The V call is TRBV27, the J call TRBJ1-1, with D possibly matching TRBD1 (6 bases). V was cut by 6 bases and J by 0 bases, with 11 bases left in between. CDR1 and CDR2 (germline): MNHEY, SMNVEV (reference sequence). The CDR3 runs 14 residues. This CDR3 reads CASRGRDMNTEAFF. CDR3 nucleotides: TGTGCCAGCAGGGGACGGGACATGAACACTGAAGCTTTCTTT.

This sequence joins TRBV7-9 and TRBJ2-3; D remains unclear. Germline CDR1 and CDR2: SEHNR and FQNEAQ (reference sequence). Trimming took off 5 bases at V and 0 bases at J, with 12 bases between the two ends. The CDR3 runs 15 residues. CDR3 sequence: CASSPLQSSTDTQYF. CDR3 nucleotide sequence: TGTGCCAGCAGCCCCCTACAGAGTAGCACAGATACGCAGTATTTT.

The genes are TRBV5-1 and TRBJ2-7; TRBD2 might be the D (7 bases). The CDR3 has 14 residues. Trimming stripped 1 base from V and 5 bases from J, with 13 bases between. CDR1 is SGHRS and CDR2 is YFSETQ in the germline V gene. The CDR3 coding sequence is TGCGCCAGCAGCTTGTACAGGGAGGGGCACGAGCAGTACTTC. It encodes CASSLYREGHEQYF.

This chain connects TRBV6-2 or TRBV6-3 to TRBJ2-7; D remains unclear. The DNA matches TRBJ2-5 better at its end, which makes the J call doubtful. From germline, CDR1 is MNHEY and CDR2 SVGEGT. This CDR3 has 13 residues. The CDR3 DNA reads as TGTGCCAGCAGTGGGATCCTGGGAGAGACCCAGTACTTC. Protein product: CASSGILGETQYF.

This clonotype has more than one count but fewer than ten. The V call is TRBV4-1, the J call TRBJ2-1, with D hard to call. The end of the DNA is better explained by TRBJ2-7, so the J call may be wrong. Germline assignment: CDR1 MGHRA and CDR2 YSYEKL. CDR3 length equals 13 residues. In nucleotides, the CDR3 is TGCGCCAGCAGCCAACAGGCCTTCTACGAGCAGTACTTC. Its translation is CASSQQAFYEQYF.